This TCR beta chain was documented in a study of blood T cell repertoires in COVID-19. Study in general: From the United States, Italy and Spain came samples of acute and convalescent COVID-19. PBMCs, B-cell-depleted T cells, or T cells were the source of the cDNA or gDNA that made up the material.

This clone was picked up one time. The CDR3 is 13 amino acids. Per germline, CDR1 MNHEY and CDR2 SVGAGI. V shed 6 bases and J shed 5 bases, with 10 bases lying between them. Here immunoSEQ multiplex PCR was the method, and the copy in TCRdb shows in-frame clones only, minus some. The table has roughly 140,000 clones, over 70% seen once. The sample was peripheral blood. The chain couples TRBV6-5 to TRBJ1-4; maybe TRBD1 (6 bases). The sequence was obtained from a woman in her 50s with acute or convalescent COVID-19. The CDR3 loop is CASSRQVNEKLFF. The DNA of the CDR3 is TGTGCCAGCAGCCGACAGGTGAATGAAAAACTGTTTTTT.